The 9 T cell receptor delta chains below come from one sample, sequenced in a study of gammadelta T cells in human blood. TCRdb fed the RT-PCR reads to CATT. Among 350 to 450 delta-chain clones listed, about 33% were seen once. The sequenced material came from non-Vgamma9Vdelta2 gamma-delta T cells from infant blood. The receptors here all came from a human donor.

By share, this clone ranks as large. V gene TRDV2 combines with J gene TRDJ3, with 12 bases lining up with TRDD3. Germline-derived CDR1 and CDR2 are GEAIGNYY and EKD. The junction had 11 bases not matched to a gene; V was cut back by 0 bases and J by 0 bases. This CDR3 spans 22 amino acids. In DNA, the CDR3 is TGTGCCTGTGACACCGTAAGGTTTACTGGGGGATACAGCTCCTGGGACACCCGACAGATGTTTTTC. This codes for CACDTVRFTGGYSSWDTRQMFF.

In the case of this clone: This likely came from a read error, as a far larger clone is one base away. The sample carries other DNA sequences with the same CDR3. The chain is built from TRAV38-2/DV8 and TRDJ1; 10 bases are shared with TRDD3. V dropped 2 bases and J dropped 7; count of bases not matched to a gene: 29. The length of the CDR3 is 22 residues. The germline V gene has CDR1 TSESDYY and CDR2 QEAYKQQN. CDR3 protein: CAYRRNPSTIQGDTGGLCKLIF. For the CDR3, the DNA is TGTGCTTATAGGAGAAACCCTTCAACAATTCAGGGGGATACGGGGGGGCTCTGTAAACTCATCTTT.

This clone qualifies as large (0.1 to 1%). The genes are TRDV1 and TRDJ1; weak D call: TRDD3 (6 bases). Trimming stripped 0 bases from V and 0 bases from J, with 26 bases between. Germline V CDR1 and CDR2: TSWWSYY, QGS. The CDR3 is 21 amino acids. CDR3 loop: CALGELEGWGVIPAYTDKLIF. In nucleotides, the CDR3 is TGTGCTCTTGGGGAACTCGAGGGGTGGGGGGTCATCCCCGCGTACACCGATAAACTCATCTTT.

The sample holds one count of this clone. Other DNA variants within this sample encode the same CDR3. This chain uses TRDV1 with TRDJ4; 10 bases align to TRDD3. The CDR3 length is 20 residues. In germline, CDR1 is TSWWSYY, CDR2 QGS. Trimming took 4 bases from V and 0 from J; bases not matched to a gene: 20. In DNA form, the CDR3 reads TGTGCTCTTGGGGGAGGAAACTGGGGGATCTTAGTTTGTACCGCCAGACCCCTGATCTTT. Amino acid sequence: CALGGGNWGILVCTARPLIF.

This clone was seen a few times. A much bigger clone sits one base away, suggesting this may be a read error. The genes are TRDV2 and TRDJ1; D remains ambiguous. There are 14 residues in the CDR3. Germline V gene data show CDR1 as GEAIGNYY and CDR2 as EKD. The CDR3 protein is CACATGGHTDKLIF. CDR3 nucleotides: TGTGCCTGTGCCACCGGAGGGCACACCGATAAACTCATCTTT.

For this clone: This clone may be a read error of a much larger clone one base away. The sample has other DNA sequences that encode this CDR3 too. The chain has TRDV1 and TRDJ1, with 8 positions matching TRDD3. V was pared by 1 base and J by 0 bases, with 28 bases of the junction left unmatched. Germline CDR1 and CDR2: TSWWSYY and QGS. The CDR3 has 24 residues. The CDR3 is CALGEPRLRSVKGYVHLYTDKLIF. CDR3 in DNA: TGTGCTCTTGGGGAACCCAGGCTTCGGTCTGTAAAGGGATACGTTCACCTGTACACCGATAAACTCATCTTT.

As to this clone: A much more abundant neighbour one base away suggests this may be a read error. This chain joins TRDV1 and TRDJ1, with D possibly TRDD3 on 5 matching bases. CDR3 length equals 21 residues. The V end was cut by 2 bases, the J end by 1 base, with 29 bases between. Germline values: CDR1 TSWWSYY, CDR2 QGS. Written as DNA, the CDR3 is TGTGCTCTTGGGGAATTCACTCCCCTGTACGTCTGGGATTGTTGCACCGATAAACTCATCTTT. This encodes CALGEFTPLYVWDCCTDKLIF.

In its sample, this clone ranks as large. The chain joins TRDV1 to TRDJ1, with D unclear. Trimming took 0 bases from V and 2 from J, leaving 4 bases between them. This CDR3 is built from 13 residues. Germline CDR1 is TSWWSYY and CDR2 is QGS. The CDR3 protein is CALGELWTDKLIF. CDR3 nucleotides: TGTGCTCTTGGGGAACTCTGGACCGATAAACTCATCTTT.

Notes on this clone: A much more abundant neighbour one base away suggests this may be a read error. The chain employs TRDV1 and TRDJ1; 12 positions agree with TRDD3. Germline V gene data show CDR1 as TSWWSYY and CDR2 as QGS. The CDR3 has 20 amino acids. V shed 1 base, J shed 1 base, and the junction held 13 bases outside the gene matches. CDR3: CALGEHSYVYWGILTDKLIF. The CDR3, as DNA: TGTGCTCTTGGGGAACACTCCTATGTGTACTGGGGGATACTCACCGATAAACTCATCTTT.